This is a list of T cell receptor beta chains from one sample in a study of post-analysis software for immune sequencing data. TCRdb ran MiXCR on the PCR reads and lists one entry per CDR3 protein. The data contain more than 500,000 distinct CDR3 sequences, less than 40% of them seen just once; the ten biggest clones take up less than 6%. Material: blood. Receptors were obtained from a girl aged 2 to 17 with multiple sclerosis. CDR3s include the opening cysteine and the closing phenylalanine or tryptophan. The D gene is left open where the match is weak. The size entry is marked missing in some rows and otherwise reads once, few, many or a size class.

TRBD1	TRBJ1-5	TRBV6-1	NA	CASSSGTANNQPQHF	TGTGCCAGCAGTTCCGGGACAGCGAACAATCAGCCCCAGCATTTT
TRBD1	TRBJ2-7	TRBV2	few	CASKDRASYEQYF	TGTGCCAGCAAGGACAGGGCCTCCTACGAGCAGTACTTC
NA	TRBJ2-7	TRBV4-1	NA	CASSQPPQGIPLYEQYF	TGCGCCAGCAGCCAGCCCCCTCAGGGGATCCCCCTCTACGAGCAGTACTTC
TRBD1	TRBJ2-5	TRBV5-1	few	CASSSGTGAGETQYF	TGCGCCAGCAGCTCCGGGACAGGGGCAGGAGAGACCCAGTACTTC
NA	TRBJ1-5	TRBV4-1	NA	CASSQGHGIDSNQPQHF	TGCGCCAGCAGCCAAGGTCACGGAATTGATAGCAATCAGCCCCAGCATTTT
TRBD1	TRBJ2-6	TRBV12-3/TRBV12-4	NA	CASRGVRDRDYSGANVLTF	TGTGCCAGCAGGGGTGTACGGGACAGGGATTACTCTGGGGCCAACGTCCTGACTTTC
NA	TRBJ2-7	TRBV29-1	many	CSVEGQASSYEQYF	TGCAGCGTTGAGGGCCAGGCGAGCTCCTACGAGCAGTACTTC
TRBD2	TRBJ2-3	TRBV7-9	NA	CASTGGITDTQYF	TGTGCCAGCACGGGGGGGATCACAGATACGCAGTATTTT
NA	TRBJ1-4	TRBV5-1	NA	CASREEEKLFF	TGCGCCAGCAGGGAGGAGGAAAAACTGTTTTTT
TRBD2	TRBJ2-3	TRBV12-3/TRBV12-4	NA	CASSLALGGRGTDTQYF	TGTGCCAGCAGTTTAGCGCTGGGGGGGAGAGGGACAGATACGCAGTATTTT
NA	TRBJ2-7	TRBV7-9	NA	CASSSTPSGLVYEQYF	TGTGCCAGCAGCTCAACCCCCTCGGGACTGGTCTACGAGCAGTACTTC
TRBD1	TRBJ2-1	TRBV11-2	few	CASSLVVRGLHNEQFF	TGTGCCAGCAGCTTAGTTGTCAGGGGGCTGCACAATGAGCAGTTCTTC
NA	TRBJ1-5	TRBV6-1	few	CASQPLRTRGSNQPQHF	TGTGCCAGTCAACCCCTCCGGACTCGAGGTAGCAATCAGCCCCAGCATTTT
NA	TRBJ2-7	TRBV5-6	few	CASSSWGRRTYEQYF	TGTGCCAGCAGCTCCTGGGGCAGGAGAACCTACGAGCAGTACTTC
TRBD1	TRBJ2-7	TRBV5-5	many	CASSFAGGRYEQYF	TGTGCCAGCAGCTTTGCAGGGGGCAGGTACGAGCAGTACTTC
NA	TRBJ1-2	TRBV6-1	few	CASSEQGANYGYTF	TGTGCCAGCAGTGAACAGGGAGCTAACTATGGCTACACCTTC
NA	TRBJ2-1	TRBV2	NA	CASTLRNNEQFF	TGTGCCAGCACGTTGCGGAACAATGAGCAGTTCTTC